These T cell receptor beta chains were read from a single sample in a study of blood T cells in healthy people across ages. A single record per CDR3 protein comes from TCRdb applying MiXCR to the 5' RACE reads. The profile shows 1.5 million or so distinct CDR3 sequences, about 40% of them singletons. Sequenced: blood. The receptors derive from a young woman in good health. Each CDR3 is given with its conserved first and last residue. D genes are given only for firm matches. Size values are once, few and many counts, or a class for expanded clones, and some rows have none.

clone_size j_call d_call v_call cdr3_nt cdr3_aa
. TRBJ2-7 . TRBV9 TGTGCCAGCAGCGTACAATGGGGGCCCTACGAGCAGTACTTC CASSVQWGPYEQYF
. TRBJ2-3 TRBD1 TRBV6-5 TGTGCCAGCAGTTACGCGCCGGGACAGGGTAGCACAGATACGCAGTATTTT CASSYAPGQGSTDTQYF
. TRBJ2-1 TRBD2 TRBV6-6 TGTGCCAGCAGTTTTGCCCCCAGCGGGGGGAGGTACAATGAGCAGTTCTTC CASSFAPSGGRYNEQFF
few TRBJ2-7 TRBD2 TRBV20-1 TGCAGTGCTAGAGATGTAAGCGGGACCTTCAACTACGAGCAGTACTTC CSARDVSGTFNYEQYF
few TRBJ1-5 . TRBV12-3/TRBV12-4 TGTGCCAGCACCGAGTGGGCCGATCAGCCCCAGCATTTT CASTEWADQPQHF
few TRBJ2-3 . TRBV21-1 TGTGCCAGCAGCAAAGAGGCTAACCGGGCAGATACGCAGTATTTT CASSKEANRADTQYF
. TRBJ2-5 . TRBV20-1 TGCAGTGCTACTAACCTAGCGAAGGTTCAAGAGACCCAGTACTTC CSATNLAKVQETQYF
. TRBJ2-5 . TRBV12-3/TRBV12-4 TGTGCCAACAGTCCCGGGGCAGTACACAGGGAGACCCAGTACTTC CANSPGAVHRETQYF
few TRBJ2-3 TRBD2 TRBV10-3 TGTGCCATCACGGTACTAGCGGGACACACAGATACGCAGTATTTT CAITVLAGHTDTQYF
. TRBJ2-1 TRBD2 TRBV7-7 TGTGCCAGCAGCGTCGAGCTAGCGGGCTACAATGAGCAGTTCTTC CASSVELAGYNEQFF
. TRBJ2-1 . TRBV6-6 TGTGCCAGCAGCACGAGCGTTTCGGACAATGAGCAGTTCTTC CASSTSVSDNEQFF
. TRBJ2-3 TRBD2 TRBV3-1 TGTGCCAGCAGCCCAAGTGCTAGCGGGAGTACAGATACGCAGTATTTT CASSPSASGSTDTQYF
. TRBJ2-1 . TRBV2 TGTGCCAGCAGTGAGCGTGCCAGCTCCTACAATGAGCAGTTCTTC CASSERASSYNEQFF
. TRBJ2-1 TRBD1 TRBV5-5 TGTGCCAGCAGCTTGGGATCAGGGGGCTACGAGCAGTTCTTC CASSLGSGGYEQFF
. TRBJ2-1 . TRBV6-1 TGTGCCAGCAGTATCAGTGGGAATGAGCAGTTCTTC CASSISGNEQFF
few TRBJ1-2 . TRBV20-1 TGCAGTGCAGAAACCCCCTATGGCTACACCTTC CSAETPYGYTF
. TRBJ2-3 TRBD1 TRBV6-1 TGTGCCAGCAGTGAAGGCGGCAGGGGGCGAGGTACGCAGTATTTT CASSEGGRGRGTQYF
. TRBJ2-3 . TRBV15 TGTGCCACCAGCAGAGGGACTACCAACACAGATACGCAGTATTTT CATSRGTTNTDTQYF
. TRBJ1-5 . TRBV27 TGTGCCAGCAGACCACAGGGAATCGATCAGCCCCAGCATTTT CASRPQGIDQPQHF
few TRBJ2-5 . TRBV6-6 TGTGCCAGCAGTTACGAGCAGGGAAGAGAGACCCAGTACTTC CASSYEQGRETQYF
once TRBJ2-1 . TRBV12-5 TGTGCTAGTGGTTTGGGGACAGTGGACTACAATGAGCAGTTCTTC CASGLGTVDYNEQFF
many TRBJ2-5 TRBD2 TRBV10-3 TGTGCCATCTCCGGGACTAGTAGTGGAGAGACCCAGTACTTC CAISGTSSGETQYF
. TRBJ2-5 TRBD1 TRBV27 TGTGCCAGCAGTTTAATGGGACAGGGGAAAATCCAGTACTTC CASSLMGQGKIQYF
. TRBJ2-3 . TRBV6-4 TGTGCCAGCAGTGACCGGTCTACCAGCTACACAGATACGCAGTATTTT CASSDRSTSYTDTQYF